The 28 T cell receptor beta chains presented below share a single source sample, sequenced in a study of early stage breast cancer tumors. Data came from immunoSEQ multiplex PCR; TCRdb stores just in-frame clones and leaves some out. The sample yields tens of thousands of clones, around three quarters seen once. Sequenced sample: blood. These receptors all come from a person aged 25 to 39 with breast cancer.

The chain joins TRBV10-3 to TRBJ2-7, with unresolved D. Trimming removed 2 bases at V and 0 bases at J, with 14 bases between. Looked up from germline, CDR1 is ENHRY and CDR2 is SYGVKD. The CDR3 extends over 16 amino acids. DNA for the CDR3: TGTGCCATCAGTGAGCGTATAATATTAAGCTCCTACGAGCAGTACTTC. It yields the protein CAISERIILSSYEQYF.

This chain links TRBV6-6 with TRBJ2-3; D is unclear. Per the germline V gene, CDR1 is MNHNY and CDR2 is SVGAGI (reference sequence). The CDR3 spans 11 residues. The V gene lost 6 bases and the J gene lost 6 bases, with 7 bases spanning the gap. CDR3 protein: CASRTTDTQYF. DNA for the CDR3: TGTGCCAGCAGGACAACTGATACGCAGTATTTT.

The CDR3 reads CASSLVGGSGELFF. Here the CDR3 DNA reads TGTGCCAGCAGCTTAGTGGGGGGCTCCGGGGAGCTGTTTTTT. This chain links TRBV11-3 with TRBJ2-2; possibly TRBD1 or TRBD2 for D (6 bases each). V was clipped by 1 base and J by 6 bases, with 9 bases between them. Germline CDR1 and CDR2: SGHNT and YENEEA. The length of the CDR3 is 14 residues.

The chain combines TRBV4-2 with TRBJ2-3; 10 nucleotides align to TRBD2. This CDR3 region has 16 residues. With 4 bases clipped from V and 1 base from J, the junction kept 5 bases outside the gene matches. In germline, CDR1 is LGHNA, CDR2 YNFKEQ. CDR3 in DNA: TGTGCCAGCAGCCCCTCCGGGACTAGCGGCACAGATACGCAGTATTTT. This sequence encodes CASSPSGTSGTDTQYF.

The V and J genes are TRBV19 and TRBJ2-1; D is perhaps TRBD1 or TRBD2 (5 bases each). Germline loops: CDR1 LNHDA, CDR2 SQIVND (reference sequence). Trimming shortened V by 5 bases and J by 2 bases, and 13 bases separated the two germline ends. The CDR3 spans 15 residues. CDR3 bases: TGTGCCAGTAGTCGAGGGACGGGTCCCTACAATGAGCAGTTCTTC. It translates to CASSRGTGPYNEQFF.

The chain uses TRBV21-1 and TRBJ2-3; the table's D call, TRBD2, has no DNA check behind it. TRBV21-1 is a listed pseudogene. The CDR3 extends over 16 amino acids. The CDR3 here is CASSKDKVPSADTQYF. DNA for the CDR3: TGTGCCAGCAGCAAAGATAAGGTGCCTAGCGCAGATACGCAGTATTTT.

This clone appeared a single time. The chain couples TRBV5-4 to TRBJ1-2; 10 positions match TRBD1. Unmatched junction bases numbered 8, after V lost 4 bases and J lost 8 bases. CDR3 length: 14 residues. The germline V gene has CDR1 SGHNT and CDR2 YYREEE (reference sequence). The CDR3 reads CASSHRQGAVGYTF. In DNA form, the CDR3 reads TGTGCCAGCAGCCACAGACAGGGGGCGGTCGGCTACACCTTC.

The CDR3 region is CASSLAPGDISDTQYF. In DNA, the CDR3 is TGTGCCAGCAGCTTAGCCCCGGGAGATATATCAGATACGCAGTATTTT. This chain uses TRBV7-9 with TRBJ2-3; D is possibly TRBD2 (6 bases). The V end was cut by 0 bases, the J end by 4 bases, with 14 bases between. This CDR3 is 16 amino acids long. From germline, CDR1 is SEHNR and CDR2 FQNEAQ (reference sequence).

This chain links TRBV7-9 with TRBJ2-1, with TRBD1 matching 9 bases. The CDR3 extends over 13 amino acids. Germline CDR1 is SEHNR and CDR2 is FQNEAQ (reference sequence). The V segment lost 3 bases and the J segment 8 bases; nucleotides outside the gene matches: 2. The CDR3 region is CASSLGQGYEQFF. The CDR3 region has the DNA TGTGCCAGCAGCTTGGGACAGGGCTATGAGCAGTTCTTC.

The CDR3 bases are TGTGCCAGCAGTCCCGGTAACGGACGGTATGGCTACACCTTC. Encoded protein: CASSPGNGRYGYTF. The chain recombines TRBV27 with TRBJ1-2; D unclear. Germline V gene sequence: CDR1 MNHEY, CDR2 SMNVEV (reference sequence). The V and J ends lost 5 bases and 5 bases respectively, with 15 bases between them. The CDR3 is 14 amino acids.

This clone was seen a handful of times. The CDR3 coding sequence is TGTGCCAGCAGGAAAGGTCTTAACTATGGCTACACCTTC. As protein: CASRKGLNYGYTF. The rearrangement uses TRBV6-4 and TRBJ1-2; D unclear. V shed 6 bases and J shed 1 base, with 9 bases lying between them. Germline assignment: CDR1 MRHNA and CDR2 SNTAGT. The CDR3 has 13 residues.

The chain employs TRBV2 and TRBJ1-1; D uncertain. The germline V gene encodes CDR1 SNHLY and CDR2 FYNNEI. This CDR3 has 13 residues. The V end was cut by 6 bases, the J end by 3 bases, with 11 bases between. CDR3 residues: CASSRSEYTEAFF. The DNA for the CDR3 is TGTGCCAGCAGCCGGTCGGAGTACACTGAAGCTTTCTTT.

The chain is built from TRBV7-6 and TRBJ2-1, with D possibly being TRBD1 (5 bases). This CDR3 comprises 14 residues. V was pared by 5 bases and J by 9 bases, with 17 bases between. The germline V gene has CDR1 SGHVS and CDR2 FNYEAQ. For the CDR3, the DNA is TGTGCCAGCAGCGTGGACAACGCTAACGGTGAGCAGTTCTTC. It codes for CASSVDNANGEQFF. The full variable domain, completed using reference TRBV7-6 and TRBJ2-1, is GAGVSQSPRYKVTKRGQDVALRCDPISGHVSLYWYRQALGQGPEFLTYFNYEAQQDKSGLPNDRFSAERPEGSISTLTIQRTEQRDSAMYRCASSVDNANGEQFFGPGTRLTVL.

This clone was recorded only once. The chain links TRBV10-3 to TRBJ2-1; a possible D gene is TRBD2 (6 bases). The CDR3 runs 16 residues. In germline, CDR1 is ENHRY, CDR2 SYGVKD. V was clipped by 7 bases and J by 6 bases, with 22 bases between them. CDR3 coding DNA: TGTGCCATCAAGTCGGCGCGCCGGGAGCTAACCAATGAGCAGTTCTTC. Translating gives CAIKSARRELTNEQFF.

This chain uses TRBV7-8 with TRBJ2-2; TRBD2 agrees at 7 bases. CDR1 and CDR2 from the germline V gene are SGHVS and FQNEAQ. The CDR3 contains 15 residues. The V segment lost 4 bases and the J segment 4 bases; nucleotides outside the gene matches: 6. The CDR3 protein is CASSWGGSGTGELFF. The CDR3 DNA reads TGTGCCAGCAGCTGGGGGGGAAGTGGCACCGGGGAGCTGTTTTTT.

V and J are TRBV30 and TRBJ1-5; no definite D call. Per germline, CDR1 GTSNPN and CDR2 SVGIG (reference sequence). The ends were cut back, 0 bases at V and 3 bases at J, with 6 bases in the middle. This CDR3 spans 13 amino acids. CDR3 protein: CAWSVRLNQPQHF. Written as DNA, the CDR3 is TGTGCCTGGAGTGTACGGCTCAATCAGCCCCAGCATTTT.

The rearrangement links TRBV7-8 to TRBJ2-3; 8 positions match TRBD2. Losses at the gene ends were 5 bases for V and 3 bases for J; bases not matched to a gene: 10. The CDR3 is 16 amino acids. CDR1 is SGHVS, CDR2 FQNEAQ, per germline. The CDR3 coding sequence is TGTGCCAGCAGCCCCCGAGCGGGAGAAGGAACAGATACGCAGTATTTT. Its translation is CASSPRAGEGTDTQYF. Combining the CDR3 with reference TRBV7-8 and TRBJ2-3 gives the whole variable domain GAGVSQSPRYKVAKRGQDVALRCDPISGHVSLFWYQQALGQGPEFLTYFQNEAQLDKSGLPSDRFFAERPEGSVSTLKIQRTQQEDSAVYLCASSPRAGEGTDTQYFGPGTRLTVL.

CDR3 in DNA: TGTGCCATCAGGGGTCCCAGGGGTTTCGACGGAAACACCATATATTTT. This encodes CAIRGPRGFDGNTIYF. The chain has TRBV10-3 and TRBJ1-3, with a tentative D call TRBD1 (6 bases). V shed 6 bases and J shed 4 bases, with 19 bases lying between them. The CDR3 consists of 16 residues. Germline lookup yields CDR1 ENHRY and CDR2 SYGVKD.

This rearrangement joins TRBV6-6 to TRBJ2-5; 7 bases fit TRBD1. This CDR3 is built from 14 residues. Trimming removed 2 bases from V and 2 bases from J; junction bases left unmatched: 2. The germline V gene encodes CDR1 MNHNY and CDR2 SVGAGI (reference sequence). In DNA form, the CDR3 reads TGTGCCAGCAGTTACGCGACAGGGCAAGAGACCCAGTACTTC. This codes for CASSYATGQETQYF.

This sequence joins TRBV19 and TRBJ1-5; a weak D match, TRBD1 (6 bases). Germline lookup yields CDR1 LNHDA and CDR2 SQIVND (reference sequence). This CDR3 comprises 15 residues. Trimming took off 7 bases at V and 0 bases at J, with 13 bases between the two ends. The CDR3 DNA reads TGTGCCAGTACCCCAGGGGTGACTAGCAATCAGCCCCAGCATTTT. Translation: CASTPGVTSNQPQHF.

V is TRBV29-1 and J is TRBJ2-7; 10 bases line up with TRBD1. Germline lookup yields CDR1 SQVTM and CDR2 ANQGSEA. There are 13 residues in the CDR3. J gave up 7 bases and V 4 bases, and 7 bases lay outside the gene matches. In DNA form, the CDR3 reads TGCAGCGTTGCATGGACAGGGGGTCGGGAGCAGTACTTC. It translates to CSVAWTGGREQYF.

Of note for this clone: An end of the junction differs from the germline gene, which may be a read error. The rearrangement joins TRBV7-7 to TRBJ2-2; 13 positions agree with TRBD2. CDR3 length equals 17 residues. Germline V gives CDR1 SSHAT, CDR2 FNYEAQ (reference sequence). The CDR3 DNA reads as TGTGCTAGCAGCCCGGGACTAGCGGGGCGGGGAACCGGGGAGCTGTTTTTT. Residues: CASSPGLAGRGTGELFF.

The chain has TRBV30 and TRBJ1-5; perhaps TRBD1 as D (6 bases). The CDR3 is 12 amino acids. The germline V and J ends were trimmed by 2 bases and 6 bases, with 8 bases remaining between them. CDR1 and CDR2 from the germline V gene are GTSNPN and SVGIG (reference sequence). The CDR3 DNA sequence: TGTGCCTGGAGTAAGGGGGGTCAGCCCCAGCATTTT. This gives the protein CAWSKGGQPQHF.

This rearrangement joins TRBV19 to TRBJ1-1; 9 bases agree with TRBD1. With V trimmed by 6 bases and J by 5 bases, 7 bases remained unmatched. CDR1 and CDR2 (germline): LNHDA, SQIVND (reference sequence). The CDR3 length is 14 residues. The CDR3 loop is CASRYRGPNTEAFF. For the CDR3, the DNA is TGTGCCAGTAGGTACAGGGGGCCTAATACTGAAGCTTTCTTT.

The chain joins TRBV11-3 to TRBJ2-1; 8 bases are shared with TRBD2. After removal of 2 bases from V and 4 bases from J, the junction contained 4 bases not matched to a gene. This CDR3 region has 15 residues. CDR1 is SGHNT and CDR2 is YENEEA in the germline V gene. The DNA for the CDR3 is TGTGCCAGCAGCTTAACTAGCGGAAATTACAATGAGCAGTTCTTC. It specifies CASSLTSGNYNEQFF.

V is TRBV7-7 and J is TRBJ2-1; 7 nucleotides match TRBD2. CDR1 SSHAT and CDR2 FNYEAQ come from the germline V gene (reference sequence). The CDR3 runs 15 residues. V gave up 4 bases and J gave up 8 bases; unmatched junction bases: 11. CDR3 in DNA: TGTGCCAGCAGCTCAGGACTAGTTAAGGCGCATGAGCAGTTCTTC. It is translated as CASSSGLVKAHEQFF.

On this clone itself: Compared with germline, one end of the junction differs, possibly owing to a read error. The chain combines TRBV7-9 with TRBJ1-2; D remains ambiguous. CDR1 is SEHNR and CDR2 is FQNEAQ in the germline V gene (reference sequence). The CDR3 runs to 12 residues. The CDR3 DNA follows: TGTGCCAGCAGCTTAGTGGGGTCGTCTGTCTACTTC. Its translation: CASSLVGSSVYF. The variable domain in full, completed from reference TRBV7-9 and TRBJ1-2, reads DTGVSQNPRHKITKRGQNVTFRCDPISEHNRLYWYRQTLGQGPEFLTYFQNEAQLEKSRLLSDRFSAERPKGSFSTLEIQRTEQGDSAMYLCASSLVGSSVYFGSGTRLTVV.

This chain joins TRBV9 and TRBJ2-7; the D is unclear. Germline CDR1 and CDR2: SGDLS and YYNGEE. CDR3 length: 16 amino acids. Trimming removed 0 bases from V and 0 bases from J, with 13 bases in between. The CDR3 nucleotides are TGTGCCAGCAGCGTAGCCCCGGGCACGAGCTCCTACGAGCAGTACTTC. It specifies CASSVAPGTSSYEQYF. Supplemented by reference TRBV9 and TRBJ2-7, the full variable domain reads DSGVTQTPKHLITATGQRVTLRCSPRSGDLSVYWYQQSLDQGLQFLIQYYNGEERAKGNILERFSAQQFPDLHSELNLSSLELGDSALYFCASSVAPGTSSYEQYFGPGTRLTVT.